This TCR beta chain appears in the sequencing data of a study of technical replicates of blood from a handful of donors. Sequenced by immunoSEQ multiplex PCR; TCRdb stores in-frame clones only, minus some. The sample shows fewer than 15,000 clones, 95% of them seen only once. Trimming pared 5 bases from V and 6 bases from J, leaving 14 bases between. Germline V gene data show CDR1 as SGHRS and CDR2 as YFSETQ. This CDR3 is built from 13 residues. The receptor was derived from a human donor in good health. The sequencing input was PBMCs. This chain connects TRBV5-1 to TRBJ1-2; D gene ambiguous. The chain's CDR3 is CASSLLQRDGYTF. CDR3 coding DNA: TGCGCCAGCAGTCTGCTACAGAGGGATGGCTACACCTTC.